This TCR beta chain comes out of a study of tissue T cells after allogeneic stem cell transplantation. Study-wide findings and caveats: Blood and spleen captured only part of the tissue TCR repertoire. Motif-based clustering found tissue-specific repertoire signatures shared across patients, though few clones were shared.

Germline V CDR1 and CDR2: KGHPV, FQNQEV (reference sequence). V shed 7 bases and J shed 0 bases, with 4 bases lying between them. The CDR3 contains 12 residues. Regarding time point: mouse harvest day 7 after allogeneic transplant. Each mouse received 10^7 T-cell-depleted marrow cells plus 10^6 splenic CD5+ T cells by tail vein. B6 (H2b) cells into BALB/c (H2d) mice; tissues taken at day 7 or 14. Repertoires were generated with immunoSEQ multiplex PCR, while TCRdb's copy carries only in-frame clones and drops some. The sample includes roughly 6,600 clones, about 47% seen only once; the top ten take approximately 7.7%. Note on this clone: Its antigen remains unidentified. Each gene name is a mouse one. The read terminates 1 residue ahead of where the CDR3 ends, so the germline J gene completes it.

This sequence joins TRBV26 and TRBJ1-3; D ambiguous. Sample: lymph node tissue. The receptor comes from a female BALB/c mouse given C57BL/6 T cells with graft-versus-host disease after an allogeneic hematopoietic cell transplant. Partial CDR3 DNA: TGTGCCAGCACCCATTCTGGAAATACGCTCTAT. This sequence encodes CASTHSGNTLY. The CDR3 reads in full as CASTHSGNTLYF.